The 25 T cell receptor beta chains below were found in one sample sequenced in a study of cytomegalovirus exposure and HLA in healthy donors. Amplification used 60 Vbeta primers and 13 Jbeta primers. Sequencing was performed with immunoSEQ multiplex PCR; in TCRdb, only in-frame clones are kept and a portion is missing. This table holds 120,000 or so clones, 86% found once. Specimen: PBMCs. Source of these receptors: a man aged 40-50 years in good health and CMV-seronegative.

This sequence joins TRBV6-1 and TRBJ1-2; 8 bases are a match to TRBD1. The CDR3 covers 12 residues. Germline CDR1 is MNHNS and CDR2 is SASEGT. V lost 11 bases to trimming and J lost 5 bases; unmatched junction nucleotides: 7. In nucleotides, the CDR3 is TGTGCCGTCCACAGGGGGGCATATGGCTACACCTTC. Protein product: CAVHRGAYGYTF.

The chain employs TRBV21-1 and TRBJ2-3; TRBD2, the table's D call, was not compared with the DNA. TRBV21-1 is tagged as a pseudogene. The CDR3 runs 18 residues. The CDR3 DNA reads TGTGCCAGCAGCACGGCTAGCGGGGGCCCCGAGCCGGCACATACGCAGTATTTT. Amino acid sequence: CASSTASGGPEPAHTQYF.

The V call is TRBV5-4, the J call TRBJ1-6; 10 nucleotides agree with TRBD1. From germline, CDR1 is SGHNT and CDR2 YYREEE (reference sequence). The CDR3 runs to 16 residues. The V gene end was trimmed by 4 bases and the J gene end by 12 bases; junction bases not matched to a gene: 13. The chain's CDR3 is CASSPGVGQGSQPLHF. CDR3 bases: TGTGCCAGCAGCCCGGGTGTGGGACAGGGGAGTCAACCCCTCCACTTT.

The J gene is TRBJ1-5, the V gene TRBV5-6, with D possibly being TRBD1 (6 bases). Germline CDR1 is SGHDT and CDR2 is YYEEEE. Trimming stripped 4 bases from V and 1 base from J, with 18 bases between. The CDR3 length is 17 residues. The CDR3 region is CASSTRRGARSNQPQHF. CDR3 coding DNA: TGTGCCAGCAGCACCCGGCGGGGGGCGAGGAGCAATCAGCCCCAGCATTTT.

In the case of this clone: Other DNA sequences in this sample translate to the same CDR3. The chain couples TRBV29-1 to TRBJ1-3, with D uncertain. V was shortened by 5 bases and J by 0 bases, with 5 bases between the two germline ends. CDR1 is SQVTM and CDR2 is ANQGSEA in the germline V gene. This CDR3 comprises 12 residues. The CDR3 DNA sequence: TGCAGCGTTTCCGGCTCTGGAAACACCATATATTTT. Translated: CSVSGSGNTIYF.

This clone appeared a single time. The chain links TRBV18 to TRBJ1-2; TRBD1 agrees at 7 bases. This CDR3 region has 14 residues. J gave up 2 bases and V 3 bases, and 3 bases lay outside the gene matches. Germline CDR1 KGHSH, CDR2 LQKENI. DNA of the CDR3: TGTGCCAGCTCACCGGGACAGAAGAACTATGGCTACACCTTC. Encoded protein: CASSPGQKNYGYTF. Using reference TRBV18 and TRBJ1-2 for the parts outside the CDR3, the full variable domain is NAGVMQNPRHLVRRRGQEARLRCSPMKGHSHVYWYRQLPEEGLKFMVYLQKENIIDESGMPKERFSAEFPKEGPSILRIQQVVRGDSAAYFCASSPGQKNYGYTFGSGTRLTVV.

The chain joins TRBV9 to TRBJ1-3; TRBD1 aligns across 9 bases. CDR3 length: 12 amino acids. Germline V CDR1 and CDR2: SGDLS, YYNGEE. V was clipped by 0 bases and J by 16 bases; unmatched bases: 5. CDR3 nucleotides: TGTGCCAGCAGCGTAGGGGGACAGGGTCCCTATTTT. Its translation: CASSVGGQGPYF.

The chain couples TRBV28 to TRBJ2-3; TRBD2 matches 7 bases. Germline-derived CDR1 and CDR2 are MDHEN and SYDVKM. The CDR3 runs 16 residues. V was pared by 4 bases and J by 5 bases, with 12 bases of the junction left unmatched. The CDR3 sequence: CASSWGGLGGGDTQYF. The CDR3 region has the DNA TGTGCCAGCAGTTGGGGAGGACTGGGCGGGGGAGATACGCAGTATTTT.

The CDR3 DNA reads as TGTGCCAGCAGTGCCACGGGGGTCTACGAGCAGTACTTC. Protein: CASSATGVYEQYF. This chain links TRBV6-6 with TRBJ2-7; D possibly corresponds to TRBD2 (6 bases). Germline V gene sequence: CDR1 MNHNY, CDR2 SVGAGI (reference sequence). The ends were cut back, 5 bases at V and 3 bases at J, with 11 bases in the middle. This CDR3 comprises 13 residues.

The CDR3 region is CAALQGSGYTF. In DNA form, the CDR3 reads TGTGCAGCCCTACAGGGGTCCGGCTACACCTTC. The chain joins TRBV6-6 to TRBJ1-2; 7 nucleotides align to TRBD1. CDR1 and CDR2 (germline): MNHNY, SVGAGI (reference sequence). The CDR3 is made up of 11 amino acids.

The chain joins TRBV4-1 to TRBJ2-4; 9 bases are a match to TRBD2. V was pared by 5 bases and J by 7 bases, with 15 bases of the junction left unmatched. The V gene's germline CDR1 is MGHRA and CDR2 YSYEKL. The CDR3 length is 17 residues. DNA for the CDR3: TGCGCCAGCAGCAGAGAATATAGCGGGGGACCAGATAACATTCAGTACTTC. Amino acid sequence: CASSREYSGGPDNIQYF.

The chain joins TRBV14 to TRBJ1-4, with D maybe TRBD1 (5 bases). CDR1 and CDR2 from the germline V gene are SGHDN and FVKESK. The CDR3 is 15 amino acids. With 5 bases removed from V and 5 bases from J, the gap between germline ends came to 15 bases. CDR3 in amino acids: CASSSPDRINEKLFF. The CDR3 DNA sequence: TGTGCCAGCAGCTCACCCGACAGAATCAATGAAAAACTGTTTTTT.

Comment on this clone: One junction end disagrees with the germline gene, perhaps due to a read error. V is TRBV2 and J is TRBJ1-2, with D possibly matching TRBD1 (6 bases). This CDR3 spans 14 amino acids. Per the germline V gene, CDR1 is SNHLY and CDR2 is FYNNEI. CDR3 coding DNA: TGTGCCAGCATTGAACCGGACAGTCGTATGGGCTACACCTTC. Its translation is CASIEPDSRMGYTF.

V gene TRBV7-8 combines with J gene TRBJ1-5; TRBD1 is a possible D gene (6 bases). V lost 5 bases to trimming and J lost 1 base, with 12 bases between them. The CDR3 loop spans 15 amino acids. From germline, CDR1 is SGHVS and CDR2 FQNEAQ. Here the CDR3 DNA reads TGTGCCAGCAGCCCCGGGACACTGAGCAATCAGCCCCAGCATTTT. It yields the protein CASSPGTLSNQPQHF.

Comments on this clone: At one end the junction does not follow the germline gene, possibly because of a read error. The V gene is TRBV11-2, the J gene TRBJ2-7; TRBD1 might be the D (6 bases). The CDR3 loop spans 14 amino acids. Germline CDR1 reads SGHAT; CDR2 reads FQNNGV. CDR3 loop: CASSLQPSRDICHF. The CDR3 DNA is TGTGCCAGCAGCTTGCAACCTTCCCGGGACATCTGTCACTTC.

This chain connects TRBV6-1 to TRBJ1-4; 12 positions agree with TRBD1. The CDR3 is 17 amino acids. The germline V gene has CDR1 MNHNS and CDR2 SASEGT. The junction had 6 bases not matched to a gene; V was cut back by 0 bases and J by 7 bases. The CDR3 sequence: CASSEAMGDRGREKLFF. The CDR3 nucleotides read TGTGCCAGCAGTGAAGCTATGGGGGACAGGGGGCGTGAAAAACTGTTTTTT.

The V and J genes are TRBV5-4 and TRBJ1-6, with a tentative D call TRBD1 (5 bases). The CDR3 has 17 residues. Per germline, CDR1 SGHNT and CDR2 YYREEE (reference sequence). V lost 0 bases to trimming and J lost 6 bases, with 16 bases between them. The CDR3 sequence: CASSLEVGRGGNSPLHF. Written as DNA, the CDR3 is TGTGCCAGCAGCTTGGAAGTCGGGAGGGGAGGTAATTCACCCCTCCACTTT.

The chain employs TRBV10-2 and TRBJ2-1; a weak D match, TRBD2 (5 bases). V was pared by 8 bases and J by 3 bases, with 8 bases between. CDR3 length: 12 residues. The germline V gene encodes CDR1 WSHSY and CDR2 SAAADI. The CDR3 DNA reads as TGCGCCAGCGGGGAGAGCTACAATGAGCAGTTCTTC. This sequence encodes CASGESYNEQFF.

V is TRBV6-1 and J is TRBJ2-7, with 11 bases identical to TRBD1. J lost 4 bases, V lost 8 bases, and 10 bases had no gene match. The CDR3 has 15 amino acids. In germline, CDR1 is MNHNS, CDR2 SASEGT. The CDR3 coding sequence is TGTGCCAGCGGCCCGCGGACAGGGGGCAGATACGAGCAGTACTTC. It specifies CASGPRTGGRYEQYF.

In DNA form, the CDR3 reads TGTGCCAGCAGCGTAGGCCTCGGACAGGGGAACTATGGCTACACCTTC. Protein product: CASSVGLGQGNYGYTF. The rearrangement uses TRBV9 and TRBJ1-2; 9 nucleotides agree with TRBD1. This CDR3 is 16 amino acids long. CDR1 and CDR2 from the germline V gene are SGDLS and YYNGEE. V lost 0 bases and J lost 2; bases outside the gene matches: 5.

The table lists this clone with a count of one. This chain links TRBV28 with TRBJ2-7; 8 nucleotides line up with TRBD1. The germline V gene encodes CDR1 MDHEN and CDR2 SYDVKM. The length of the CDR3 is 12 residues. The V and J ends lost 7 bases and 6 bases, in that order; junction bases with no gene match: 5. CDR3 residues: CASNQQGVEQYF. The CDR3 DNA sequence: TGTGCCAGCAACCAACAGGGGGTCGAGCAGTACTTC.

The chain links TRBV2 to TRBJ1-1; D unclear. The V and J ends lost 1 base and 0 bases respectively, with 9 bases between them. The CDR3 runs 15 residues. Germline CDR1 is SNHLY and CDR2 is FYNNEI. Written as DNA, the CDR3 is TGTGCCAGCAGTGAAGGGGGAGGAGTGAACACTGAAGCTTTCTTT. Its translation: CASSEGGGVNTEAFF.

The chain uses TRBV6-5 and TRBJ2-2, with 10 bases that match TRBD1. Germline V lookup: CDR1 MNHEY, CDR2 SVGAGI. The trim removed 11 bases at V and 4 bases at J, leaving 7 bases unmatched. This CDR3 has 14 residues. The DNA for the CDR3 is TGTGCCGCCAGGGACAGGGGCTCCACCGGGGAGCTGTTTTTT. This translates into CAARDRGSTGELFF.

The gene calls are TRBV6-1 and TRBJ1-6; 9 bases fit TRBD1. After removal of 7 bases from V and 3 bases from J, the junction contained 4 bases not matched to a gene. The CDR3 is made up of 15 amino acids. Germline CDR1 reads MNHNS; CDR2 reads SASEGT. The CDR3 bases are TGTGCCAGCATAGGGACAGGGTACTATAATTCACCCCTCCACTTT. Translating it yields CASIGTGYYNSPLHF.

This chain links TRBV2 with TRBJ1-5; no clear D. There are 19 residues in the CDR3. Looked up from germline, CDR1 is SNHLY and CDR2 is FYNNEI. Deletions cut 1 base from V and 0 bases from J, with 19 bases between. This CDR3 reads CASSEVLGGRGGSNQPQHF. The CDR3 DNA follows: TGTGCCAGCAGTGAAGTTTTGGGAGGGCGTGGAGGTAGCAATCAGCCCCAGCATTTT.